This T cell receptor beta chain originates from a study of T cell responses to AZD1222 COVID-19 vaccine. Study observations and caveats: Donors were mostly white British, more females; clonal diversity possibly underestimated. Targeting of unmutated variant regions was reportedly seen in nearly half of spike-specific TCRs. Regions 160-218 and 743-854 dominated among vaccine-associated CD4 TCRs spanning spike.

This table comes from immunoSEQ multiplex PCR, and its TCRdb copy is limited to in-frame clones, with some not included. The table has 140,000 to 150,000 clones, under 95% seen once. CDR1 and CDR2 (germline): SGHTA, FQGNSA. V shed 6 bases and J shed 3 bases, with 6 bases lying between them. The CDR3 runs to 12 residues. On this clone itself: No antigen is known for it.

The clonotype was recovered from an adult in good health. The chain links TRBV7-2 to TRBJ1-3; no definite D call. Here the sequenced sample was peripheral blood, taken on day 0 of AZD1222 vaccination. The CDR3 reads CASRRYGNTIYF. CDR3 in DNA: TGTGCCAGCAGGCGGTATGGAAACACCATATATTTT. The whole variable domain, remainder taken from reference TRBV7-2 and TRBJ1-3, is GAGVSQSPSNKVTEKGKDVELRCDPISGHTALYWYRQSLGQGLEFLIYFQGNSAPDKSGLPSDRFSAERTGGSVSTLTIQRTQQEDSAVYLCASRRYGNTIYFGEGSWLTVV.